What follows is one T cell receptor beta chain and its context. This record comes from a study of beta chain features in type 1 diabetes. The whole isolated RNA underwent reverse transcription, so sequencing captured expressed TCRB transcripts. The repertoire was sequenced with immunoSEQ multiplex PCR; TCRdb's copy has only in-frame clones and lacks some. The top ten hold 0.053% of the sample, which has 200,000 to 250,000 clones, around 68% seen once. Sequencing used naive CD4+ T cells from blood. The sequence was obtained from a man aged 25 to 40 in good health.

The CDR3 loop reads CGGSQNYEQYF. CDR3 DNA sequence: TGCGGCGGGAGCCAAAACTACGAGCAGTACTTC. This rearrangement joins TRBV29-1 to TRBJ2-7; 7 nucleotides align to TRBD2. Germline CDR1 SQVTM, CDR2 ANQGSEA. This CDR3 has 11 amino acids.